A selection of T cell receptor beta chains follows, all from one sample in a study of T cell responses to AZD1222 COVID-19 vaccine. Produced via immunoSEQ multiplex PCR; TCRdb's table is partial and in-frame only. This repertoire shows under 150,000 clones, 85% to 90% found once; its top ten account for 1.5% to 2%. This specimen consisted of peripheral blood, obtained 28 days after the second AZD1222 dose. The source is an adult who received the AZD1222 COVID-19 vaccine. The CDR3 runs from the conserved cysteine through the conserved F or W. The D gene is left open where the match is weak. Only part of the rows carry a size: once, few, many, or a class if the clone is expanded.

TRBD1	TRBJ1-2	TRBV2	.	CASRRQGANYGYTF	TGTGCCAGCAGACGACAGGGTGCGAACTATGGCTACACCTTC
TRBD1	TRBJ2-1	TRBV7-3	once	CASSSRIPGQGADEQFF	TGTGCCAGCAGCTCCCGAATCCCGGGACAGGGGGCAGATGAGCAGTTCTTC
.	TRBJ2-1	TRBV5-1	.	CASSLAPGVPNYNEQFF	TGCGCCAGCAGCTTAGCCCCCGGGGTACCGAACTACAATGAGCAGTTCTTC
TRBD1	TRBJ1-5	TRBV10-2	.	CASRGQGDRQPQHF	TGCGCCAGCAGAGGGCAGGGGGACAGGCAGCCCCAGCATTTT
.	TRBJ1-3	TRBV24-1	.	CATSASGGNTIYF	TGTGCCACCAGTGCCTCGGGGGGAAACACCATATATTTT
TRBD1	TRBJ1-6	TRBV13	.	CASSRGTDNSPLHF	TGTGCCAGCAGCCGAGGGACAGATAATTCACCCCTCCACTTT
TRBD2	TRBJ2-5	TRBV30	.	CAWTLGLAGVGQETQYF	TGTGCCTGGACCTTGGGACTAGCGGGAGTTGGCCAAGAGACCCAGTACTTC
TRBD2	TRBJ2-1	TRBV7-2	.	CASSLAGGYNEQFF	TGTGCCAGCAGCTTAGCGGGAGGGTACAATGAGCAGTTCTTC
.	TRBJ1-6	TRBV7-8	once	CASSLGGGSSYNSPLHF	TGTGCCAGCAGCTTAGGCGGGGGGAGCTCCTATAATTCACCCCTCCACTTT
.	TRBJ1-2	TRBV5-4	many	CASSLVQASYGYTF	TGTGCCAGCAGCTTGGTACAGGCGAGCTATGGCTACACCTTC
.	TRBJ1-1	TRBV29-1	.	CSGHSNTEAFF	TGCAGCGGACACTCGAACACTGAAGCTTTCTTT
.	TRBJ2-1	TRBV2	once	CASSDGTNSYNEQFF	TGTGCCAGCAGTGATGGCACCAACTCCTACAATGAGCAGTTCTTC